This is a list of T cell receptor beta chains from one sample in a study of cytomegalovirus exposure and HLA in healthy donors. Data came from immunoSEQ multiplex PCR; TCRdb stores just in-frame clones and leaves some out. Altogether around 80,000 clones are present, approximately 69% being singletons, with the ten largest covering about 9.1%. Sequencing was performed on PBMCs. These receptors all stem from a man in his forties in good health and CMV-seropositive. Both conserved end residues are part of each CDR3. The D gene is left open where the match is weak. Clone size is not always given. Where it is, it says once, few, many or a class for expanded clones.

V gene: TRBV30
clone size: once
D gene: .
J gene: TRBJ1-6
CDR3 DNA: TGTGCCTGGACTGCGGCCGGGCCCCTCCACTTT
CDR3 protein: CAWTAAGPLHF

V gene: TRBV5-1
clone size: .
D gene: TRBD2
J gene: TRBJ2-5
CDR3 DNA: TGCGCCAGCAGTGGCGGGGGGGGCCAAGAGACCCAGTACTTC
CDR3 protein: CASSGGGGQETQYF

V gene: TRBV6-1
clone size: few
D gene: .
J gene: TRBJ2-6
CDR3 DNA: TGTGCCAGCAGTGAATCCGGCTCTGGGGCCAACGTCCTGACTTTC
CDR3 protein: CASSESGSGANVLTF

V gene: TRBV29-1
clone size: .
D gene: TRBD2
J gene: TRBJ2-1
CDR3 DNA: TGCAGCGTGCAACCTAGCGGGGGTAATGAGCAGTTCTTC
CDR3 protein: CSVQPSGGNEQFF

V gene: TRBV6-6
clone size: .
D gene: .
J gene: TRBJ2-3
CDR3 DNA: TGTGCCAGCAGCCCCGGTCGGAGAACCAGCACAGATACGCAGTATTTT
CDR3 protein: CASSPGRRTSTDTQYF

V gene: TRBV5-6
clone size: .
D gene: TRBD1
J gene: TRBJ2-5
CDR3 DNA: TGTGCCAGCAGCCTGCTTAGGGACAGGGGGGAGACCCAGTACTTC
CDR3 protein: CASSLLRDRGETQYF

V gene: TRBV9
clone size: .
D gene: TRBD1
J gene: TRBJ2-2
CDR3 DNA: TGTGCCAGCAGGCAGGGGGCTGGGAACACCGGGGAGCTGTTTTTT
CDR3 protein: CASRQGAGNTGELFF

V gene: TRBV5-1
clone size: once
D gene: TRBD1
J gene: TRBJ2-1
CDR3 DNA: TGCGCCAGCAGCTTTTTCGGGACAGTCTCCTACAATGAGCAGTTCTTC
CDR3 protein: CASSFFGTVSYNEQFF

V gene: TRBV7-8
clone size: .
D gene: TRBD2
J gene: TRBJ2-5
CDR3 DNA: TGTGCCAGCAGCTCTGGGACTAGCGGGAGTGGTGGGGGCAGATCCCAGTACTTC
CDR3 protein: CASSSGTSGSGGGRSQYF

V gene: TRBV2
clone size: .
D gene: .
J gene: TRBJ1-5
CDR3 DNA: TGTGCCAGCCGCCAGGGTGGGAGCAATCAGCCCCAGCATTTT
CDR3 protein: CASRQGGSNQPQHF

V gene: TRBV2
clone size: few
D gene: TRBD2
J gene: TRBJ2-3
CDR3 DNA: TGTGCCGTTAAAAGCGGGGGAGGCACAGATACGCAGTATTTT
CDR3 protein: CAVKSGGGTDTQYF

V gene: TRBV10-3
clone size: .
D gene: .
J gene: TRBJ2-3
CDR3 DNA: TGTGCCTCAGAGGATACACAAGATACGCAGTATTTT
CDR3 protein: CASEDTQDTQYF

V gene: TRBV2
clone size: .
D gene: TRBD1
J gene: TRBJ1-5
CDR3 DNA: TGTGCCAGCAGTTTTGACAGGGGGCGAATAAGGCAGCCCCAGCATTTT
CDR3 protein: CASSFDRGRIRQPQHF

V gene: TRBV10-2
clone size: .
D gene: .
J gene: TRBJ1-4
CDR3 DNA: TGCGCCAGCAGTGAATATGCTAATGAAAAACTGTTTTTT
CDR3 protein: CASSEYANEKLFF

V gene: TRBV28
clone size: .
D gene: .
J gene: TRBJ1-5
CDR3 DNA: TGTGCCAGCAGTTGGGTAACAGGCCGGAATCAGCCCCAGCATTTT
CDR3 protein: CASSWVTGRNQPQHF

V gene: TRBV2
clone size: .
D gene: .
J gene: TRBJ2-2
CDR3 DNA: TGTGCCAGCAAAGAAGGGGGAGGGCTAAGCGGGGAGCTGTTTTTT
CDR3 protein: CASKEGGGLSGELFF

V gene: TRBV29-1
clone size: .
D gene: .
J gene: TRBJ2-2
CDR3 DNA: TGCAGCGTTGGTTGGGGGGACGGGGAGCTGTTTTTT
CDR3 protein: CSVGWGDGELFF

V gene: TRBV4-3
clone size: once
D gene: .
J gene: TRBJ1-2
CDR3 DNA: TGCGCCAGCAGCCAAGAGGTCGCAGATGGCTACACCTTC
CDR3 protein: CASSQEVADGYTF

V gene: TRBV7-8
clone size: .
D gene: .
J gene: TRBJ2-7
CDR3 DNA: TGTGCCAGCGGAGGTGGGGGCCACGAGCAGTACTTC
CDR3 protein: CASGGGGHEQYF

V gene: TRBV6-5
clone size: .
D gene: .
J gene: TRBJ2-1
CDR3 DNA: TGTGCCAGCAGGACGACTCTGAGCTCCTACAATGAGCAGTTCTTC
CDR3 protein: CASRTTLSSYNEQFF

V gene: TRBV9
clone size: .
D gene: .
J gene: TRBJ2-7
CDR3 DNA: TGTGCCAGCAGCGAGGGGGGGCCATCCGAGCAGTACTTC
CDR3 protein: CASSEGGPSEQYF

V gene: TRBV7-2
clone size: .
D gene: .
J gene: TRBJ2-4
CDR3 DNA: TGTGCCAGCAGCTTAAGCAGGGTCAAAAACATTCAGTACTTC
CDR3 protein: CASSLSRVKNIQYF

V gene: TRBV2
clone size: medium-sized
D gene: .
J gene: TRBJ2-7
CDR3 DNA: TGTGCCAGCAGTGAAGCGATGACAGCCTACGAGCAGTACTTC
CDR3 protein: CASSEAMTAYEQYF

V gene: TRBV6-1
clone size: .
D gene: .
J gene: TRBJ1-4
CDR3 DNA: TGTGCCAGCAATCAACCTACGGAGAAACTGTTTTTT
CDR3 protein: CASNQPTEKLFF

V gene: TRBV28
clone size: once
D gene: TRBD1
J gene: TRBJ1-1
CDR3 DNA: TGTGCCAGCAGTTCCCCCTCCGGGACAGGGGGAGGAACTGAAGCTTTCTTT
CDR3 protein: CASSSPSGTGGGTEAFF

V gene: TRBV11-3
clone size: once
D gene: .
J gene: TRBJ2-7
CDR3 DNA: TGTGCCAGCAGCTTTCAGGGATCCGAGCAGTACTTC
CDR3 protein: CASSFQGSEQYF

V gene: TRBV7-9
clone size: .
D gene: .
J gene: TRBJ2-2
CDR3 DNA: TGTGCCAGCAGCTTAGAAGCTCCAGGGGGGAACGGGGAGCTGTTTTTT
CDR3 protein: CASSLEAPGGNGELFF

V gene: TRBV6-5
clone size: .
D gene: .
J gene: TRBJ2-1
CDR3 DNA: TGTGCCAGCGGTAGGGGGTCCCCTTACAATGAGCAGTTCTTC
CDR3 protein: CASGRGSPYNEQFF

V gene: TRBV6-5
clone size: .
D gene: .
J gene: TRBJ2-1
CDR3 DNA: TGTGCCAGCACCACAGGGAGGGAGAGCGATAATGAGCAGTTCTTC
CDR3 protein: CASTTGRESDNEQFF

V gene: TRBV7-2
clone size: .
D gene: TRBD2
J gene: TRBJ2-2
CDR3 DNA: TGTGCCAGCAGATCACTAGCGGGGCTCACCGGGGAGCTGTTTTTT
CDR3 protein: CASRSLAGLTGELFF

V gene: TRBV19
clone size: .
D gene: .
J gene: TRBJ2-6
CDR3 DNA: TGTGCCAGTAGTCTGTCCCAGGTCTCCGGGGCCAACGTCCTGACTTTC
CDR3 protein: CASSLSQVSGANVLTF

V gene: TRBV11-3
clone size: .
D gene: TRBD2
J gene: TRBJ2-2
CDR3 DNA: TGTGCCAGCAGCCCTGGGACTAGCGGGAGCACCGGGGAGCTGTTTTTT
CDR3 protein: CASSPGTSGSTGELFF

V gene: TRBV19
clone size: .
D gene: .
J gene: TRBJ1-2
CDR3 DNA: TGTGCCAGTAGCCTCGACGGGATGCTCTATGGCTACACCTTC
CDR3 protein: CASSLDGMLYGYTF

V gene: TRBV5-1
clone size: once
D gene: TRBD2
J gene: TRBJ2-5
CDR3 DNA: TGCGCCAGCAGCCCGGAACTAGCGGGGTTAGAGACCCAGTACTTC
CDR3 protein: CASSPELAGLETQYF

V gene: TRBV7-2
clone size: .
D gene: TRBD2
J gene: TRBJ2-1
CDR3 DNA: TGTGCCAGCAGGTCGGGGGGCTCCTACAATGAGCAGTTCTTC
CDR3 protein: CASRSGGSYNEQFF

V gene: TRBV27
clone size: .
D gene: .
J gene: TRBJ2-7
CDR3 DNA: TGTGCCAGCAGTCCTTCCGGACGGGGAAGGGGGGAGCAGTACTTC
CDR3 protein: CASSPSGRGRGEQYF

V gene: TRBV27
clone size: .
D gene: TRBD1
J gene: TRBJ1-2
CDR3 DNA: TGTGCCAGCAGTTGGGGACAGGGGGGCTATGGCTACACCTTC
CDR3 protein: CASSWGQGGYGYTF

V gene: TRBV5-4
clone size: .
D gene: .
J gene: TRBJ2-5
CDR3 DNA: TGTGCCAGCAGCTTGTTGGTAGCGGCAGCCGGGGAGACCCAGTACTTC
CDR3 protein: CASSLLVAAAGETQYF

V gene: TRBV29-1
clone size: .
D gene: TRBD2
J gene: TRBJ2-5
CDR3 DNA: TGCAGCGTTGAGATACTAGCGGAGTTACAAGAGACCCAGTACTTC
CDR3 protein: CSVEILAELQETQYF

V gene: TRBV4-3
clone size: few
D gene: .
J gene: TRBJ1-1
CDR3 DNA: TGCGCCAGCAGCCAAGACTACCGGGGAACTGAAGCTTTCTTT
CDR3 protein: CASSQDYRGTEAFF

V gene: TRBV28
clone size: .
D gene: TRBD2
J gene: TRBJ2-7
CDR3 DNA: TGTGCCAGCAATGTAGCGGGAGGCTTCTACGAGCAGTACTTC
CDR3 protein: CASNVAGGFYEQYF

V gene: TRBV5-6
clone size: .
D gene: .
J gene: TRBJ1-3
CDR3 DNA: TGTGCCAGCAGCTTGCCAGGGGAGGGAAACACCATATATTTT
CDR3 protein: CASSLPGEGNTIYF

V gene: TRBV25-1
clone size: few
D gene: .
J gene: TRBJ2-4
CDR3 DNA: TGTGCCAGCAGCCCCCCTCTAGCCAAAAACATTCAGTACTTC
CDR3 protein: CASSPPLAKNIQYF

V gene: TRBV29-1
clone size: .
D gene: .
J gene: TRBJ1-1
CDR3 DNA: TGCAGCGTTGTAGGACAGAAAAACACTGAAGCTTTCTTT
CDR3 protein: CSVVGQKNTEAFF

V gene: TRBV5-1
clone size: .
D gene: TRBD1
J gene: TRBJ1-6
CDR3 DNA: TGCGCCAGCAGCTTAGGCTTCGGACAGGGGGAAAATTCACCCCTCCACTTT
CDR3 protein: CASSLGFGQGENSPLHF

V gene: TRBV30
clone size: .
D gene: .
J gene: TRBJ1-5
CDR3 DNA: TGTGCCTTCGCAAACGAGGGTAATCAGCCCCAGCATTTT
CDR3 protein: CAFANEGNQPQHF

V gene: TRBV7-8
clone size: .
D gene: TRBD1
J gene: TRBJ2-7
CDR3 DNA: TGTGCCAGCAGCTCCCGGACAGGCTCCTACGAGCAGTACTTC
CDR3 protein: CASSSRTGSYEQYF

V gene: TRBV19
clone size: once
D gene: .
J gene: TRBJ1-2
CDR3 DNA: TGTGCCAGTAGTCGGGACACCTCAGAGGGCTACACCTTC
CDR3 protein: CASSRDTSEGYTF

V gene: TRBV13
clone size: few
D gene: TRBD2
J gene: TRBJ2-5
CDR3 DNA: TGTGCCAGCAGCCAAAGGACTAGCGGGATACTAGAGACCCAGTACTTC
CDR3 protein: CASSQRTSGILETQYF